These 14 T cell receptor beta chains share one sample of origin, sequenced in a study of T cells in Graves' hyperthyroidism and ophthalmopathy. TCR beta CDR3 sequences were amplified from RNA transcripts. The HTBI primer set drove a first-round RT-PCR of the TCR CDR3. MiXCR, applied by TCRdb to the multiplex PCR reads, yields one record per CDR3 protein. The sample contains 250,000 or so distinct CDR3 sequences, about 17% of which appear only once. The sequencing sample was made of blood. These receptors originate from a woman between 18 and 29 years old with Graves' ophthalmopathy.

This clonotype occurred many times. The gene calls are TRBV27 and TRBJ1-1; 8 bases fit TRBD1. There are 15 residues in the CDR3. Germline V lookup: CDR1 MNHEY, CDR2 SMNVEV (reference sequence). The ends lost 2 bases at V and 3 bases at J; junction bases unmatched: 5. Written as DNA, the CDR3 is TGTGCCAGCAGTTTACTCGGACAGGGATACACTGAAGCTTTCTTT. Translated: CASSLLGQGYTEAFF.

This clonotype has just a few counts. The chain employs TRBV6-1 and TRBJ2-6, with TRBD2 as a possible D gene (5 bases). Deletions cut 0 bases from V and 0 bases from J, with 9 bases between. The CDR3 loop spans 17 amino acids. Germline CDR1 is MNHNS and CDR2 is SASEGT. CDR3 sequence: CASSEALGSSGANVLTF. CDR3 DNA: TGTGCCAGCAGTGAAGCGTTAGGGAGCTCTGGGGCCAACGTCCTGACTTTC.

The table lists this clonotype with a few counts. The chain joins TRBV30 to TRBJ1-1; perhaps TRBD1 as D (6 bases). CDR3 length: 13 amino acids. The germline CDR1 and CDR2 sequences are GTSNPN and SVGIG (reference sequence). The germline V and J ends were trimmed by 2 bases and 5 bases, with 12 bases remaining between them. CDR3 DNA sequence: TGTGCCTGGAGTTTACAGGGAGAAACTGAAGCTTTCTTT. Its protein is CAWSLQGETEAFF.

In the case of this clonotype: One base away lies a much larger clone, so this may be a sequencing read error. It is likely a read error, because the conserved phenylalanine at the end of the CDR3 is missing. The chain combines TRBV6-2 or TRBV6-3 with TRBJ1-5; TRBD1 might be the D (5 bases). CDR3 size: 13 residues. In germline, CDR1 is MNHEY, CDR2 SVGEGT. Trimming removed 2 bases at V and 4 bases at J, with 6 bases between. CDR3 nucleotide sequence: TGTGCCAGCAGTTACGACAGAAATCAGCCCCAGCATCTT. This gives the protein CASSYDRNQPQHL.

The genes are TRBV4-3 and TRBJ1-4; 7 nucleotides match TRBD1. Trimming at V came to 3 bases and at J to 7 bases, leaving 11 bases not matched to a gene. Germline assignment: CDR1 LGHNA and CDR2 YSLEER. This CDR3 is built from 16 residues. The CDR3, as DNA: TGCGCCAGCAGCCAGGGGGCAGGGGGGTTTGGTGAAAAACTGTTTTTT. Its protein is CASSQGAGGFGEKLFF.

The chain links TRBV11-2 to TRBJ2-1; 12 bases fit TRBD2. The V and J ends lost 4 bases and 8 bases, in that order; junction bases with no gene match: 9. The CDR3 is 16 residues long. The germline V gene has CDR1 SGHAT and CDR2 FQNNGV. The CDR3 reads CASSYRLAGDLHEQFF. CDR3 DNA: TGTGCCAGCAGCTACCGACTAGCGGGAGACCTCCATGAGCAGTTCTTC.

On this clonotype: A much larger clone sits a single nucleotide away, making a read error possible. The V call is TRBV5-1, the J call TRBJ1-2, with D possibly TRBD1 on 5 matching bases. V was shortened by 1 base and J by 0 bases, with 13 bases between the two germline ends. The germline V gene has CDR1 SGHRS and CDR2 YFSETQ. This CDR3 contains 16 residues. In DNA, the CDR3 is TGCGCCAGCAGCTTGTCAGGGCAGGCTACTAACTATGGCTACACCTTC. Its protein product is CASSLSGQATNYGYTF.

This clonotype was detected ten times or more. The rearrangement joins TRBV5-1 to TRBJ2-1; 15 bases agree with TRBD2. V lost 7 bases and J lost 6; bases outside the gene matches: 5. The germline V gene encodes CDR1 SGHRS and CDR2 YFSETQ. CDR3 length: 15 residues. The CDR3, as DNA: TGCGCCAGCGGACTAGCGGGAGGGTTAGGCAATGAGCAGTTCTTC. Translation: CASGLAGGLGNEQFF.

This clonotype was observed at least ten times. This chain links TRBV20-1 with TRBJ1-1, with no clear D. With 0 bases removed from V and 3 bases from J, the gap between germline ends came to 14 bases. This CDR3 region has 15 residues. Germline loops: CDR1 DFQATT, CDR2 SNEGSKA (reference sequence). For the CDR3, the DNA is TGCAGTGCTAGAGATGGGGAAGGGAGGGACACTGAAGCTTTCTTT. Translating it yields CSARDGEGRDTEAFF.

In its sample, this clonotype was seen many times. V is TRBV7-8 and J is TRBJ2-5; 7 positions match TRBD1. CDR3 length: 16 residues. Losses at the gene ends were 3 bases for V and 4 bases for J; bases not matched to a gene: 11. Germline V gene sequence: CDR1 SGHVS, CDR2 FQNEAQ. The chain's CDR3 is CASSFRPKGALETQYF. The CDR3 nucleotides read TGTGCCAGCAGCTTTAGGCCTAAGGGGGCTTTAGAGACCCAGTACTTC.

This clonotype was seen repeatedly, ten times or more. The chain couples TRBV20-1 to TRBJ2-7; 7 bases are a match to TRBD1. V was clipped by 3 bases and J by 3 bases; unmatched bases: 8. CDR3 length equals 14 residues. Germline CDR1 and CDR2: DFQATT and SNEGSKA (reference sequence). In nucleotides, the CDR3 is TGCAGTGCTAGTAGCCGGACAGGATTCTACGAGCAGTACTTC. Its translation: CSASSRTGFYEQYF.

This clonotype has a count of ten or more. V is TRBV7-2 and J is TRBJ2-6; TRBD1 is a possible D gene (6 bases). The ends were cut back, 5 bases at V and 0 bases at J, with 23 bases in the middle. In germline, CDR1 is SGHTA, CDR2 FQGNSA. The CDR3 totals 20 residues. CDR3 sequence: CASSPYGQQGYISGANVLTF. The CDR3 nucleotides are TGTGCCAGCAGCCCCTATGGACAGCAGGGCTATATCTCTGGGGCCAACGTCCTGACTTTC.

This clonotype was detected many times. This rearrangement joins TRBV13 to TRBJ2-2; D is unresolved. Germline V CDR1 and CDR2: PRHDT, FYEKMQ (reference sequence). This CDR3 comprises 13 residues. V lost 6 bases and J 5 bases, leaving 10 bases between the germline ends. CDR3 amino acids: CASSPTPTGELFF. CDR3 DNA sequence: TGTGCCAGCAGTCCCACCCCGACCGGGGAGCTGTTTTTT.

The chain couples TRBV28 to TRBJ2-3, with D unclear. The V gene lost 1 base and the J gene lost 6 bases, with 11 bases spanning the gap. This CDR3 comprises 14 residues. The germline CDR1 and CDR2 sequences are MDHEN and SYDVKM. DNA of the CDR3: TGTGCCAGCAGTTTATTCCGCCCGGCCGATACGCAGTATTTT. Translating gives CASSLFRPADTQYF.